This T cell receptor beta chain was retrieved from a study of T cell repertoires in cytomegalovirus infection. One entry per CDR3 protein, called by TCRdb with MiXCR from the reads. This table holds roughly 120,000 distinct CDR3 sequences, over 25% found once. Germline lookup yields CDR1 LGHNA and CDR2 YNFKEQ. The CDR3 runs to 15 residues. Trimming shortened V by 0 bases and J by 1 base, and 9 bases separated the two germline ends. Study-wide findings and caveats: Cumulative public TCR beta family frequency identified carriers of CMV plus the relevant HLA.

This clonotype appeared a few times. The antigen is not known. The V and J genes are TRBV4-2 and TRBJ1-1; unclear D gene. The receptor's source is a human donor in good health (CMV status not recorded). Some clones in this sample may be carry-over from other donors' samples. Sequences were derived from CD8+ T cells from cultured PBMCs, sampled from culture after CMV antigen stimulation. The CDR3 here is CASSQEEMGNTEAFF. CDR3 in DNA: TGTGCCAGCAGCCAAGAAGAAATGGGGAACACTGAAGCTTTCTTT.